This T cell receptor beta chain was sequenced during a study of shared clonotypes between healthy human individuals. Data came from immunoSEQ multiplex PCR; TCRdb stores just in-frame clones and leaves some out. This sample has about half a million clones, with 81% found just once. Comments on this clone: A far larger clone is one nucleotide away, so this likely arose from a read error. The same CDR3 can be traced to other DNA sequences in this sample.

J gave up 3 bases and V 5 bases, and 4 bases lay outside the gene matches. This CDR3 comprises 14 residues. CDR1 is SGHNT, CDR2 YENEEA, per germline. The rearrangement joins TRBV11-3 to TRBJ2-3, with TRBD2 matching over 8 bases. The material sequenced was PBMCs. The TCR comes from a woman aged 35 to 49 in good health. Some clones in this sample may be carry-over from other donors' samples. As DNA, the CDR3 is TGTGCCAGCAGCAGCGGGAGAGGTACAGATACGCAGTATTTT. Its translation is CASSSGRGTDTQYF.